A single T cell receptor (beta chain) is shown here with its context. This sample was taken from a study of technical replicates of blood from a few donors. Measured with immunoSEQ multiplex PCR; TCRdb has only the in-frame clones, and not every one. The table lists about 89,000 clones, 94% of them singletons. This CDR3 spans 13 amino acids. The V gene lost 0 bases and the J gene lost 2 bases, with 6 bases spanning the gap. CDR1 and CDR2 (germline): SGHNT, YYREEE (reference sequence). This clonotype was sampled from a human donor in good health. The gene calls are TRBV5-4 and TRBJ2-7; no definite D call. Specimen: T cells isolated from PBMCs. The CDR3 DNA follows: TGTGCCAGCAGCTTGGGGCTTCCCTACGAGCAGTACTTC. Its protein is CASSLGLPYEQYF.